One TCR beta chain is described in this entry. Its antigen remains unknown. The data were obtained in a study of T-cell reconstitution after alpha-beta-depleted transplantation in children. General observations from the study: Where alpha-beta T cells came from about two months after transplant was reportedly several hundred expanded graft clones. Surviving recipient T cells and thymic progenitors underlay high day-60 TCRbeta diversity in some patients. Newly produced T cells mostly provided counts and TCRbeta diversity after one year, as hyperexpanded clones declined.

Germline CDR1 and CDR2: SGHRS and YFSETQ. CDR3 length equals 13 residues. V was trimmed by 4 bases and J by 9 bases, leaving 16 bases between them. As it was prepared, the TCRbeta library received unique molecular identifiers. TCRdb reprocessed the PCR reads with MiXCR, giving one entry per CDR3 protein. The sample records a few hundred thousand distinct CDR3 sequences, 27% being singletons. The sequence derives from a boy under two years old with Wiskott-Aldrich syndrome, due to receive a stem cell transplant. The chain employs TRBV5-1 and TRBJ1-2; D unresolved. Sequences were derived from PBMCs, sampled before TCRalphabeta/CD19-depleted stem cell transplant. The CDR3 sequence is CASSLDPGGSYTF. The CDR3 nucleotides read TGCGCCAGCAGCCTCGACCCTGGCGGAAGCTACACCTTC.